These 30 T cell receptor beta chains share one sample of origin, sequenced in a study of monozygotic twins with inflammatory bowel disease. TCRdb reprocessed the 5' RACE reads and reports one entry per CDR3 protein, with no DNA. The sample yields 400,000 or so distinct CDR3 sequences, of which the top ten take up more than 2%. Sample: blood. These TCRs come from a human donor with ulcerative colitis or Crohn's disease, or a healthy co-twin of an affected twin (not recorded which).

The gene calls are TRBV5-1 and TRBJ1-1; the TRBD1 assignment by TCRdb is unverifiable without DNA. CDR1 is SGHRS and CDR2 is YFSETQ in the germline V gene. The CDR3 is 16 amino acids. The CDR3 here is CASSPTQGSRNTEAFF.

The chain carries TRBV11-2 and TRBJ2-1; TCRdb selects TRBD2, and the lack of DNA leaves this call unchecked. Germline V gives CDR1 SGHAT, CDR2 FQNNGV. This CDR3 is 16 amino acids long. The CDR3 here is CASSSGASGPYNEQFF. Variable domain in full (rest from reference TRBV11-2 and TRBJ2-1): EAGVAQSPRYKIIEKRQSVAFWCNPISGHATLYWYQQILGQGPKLLIQFQNNGVVDDSQLPKDRFSAERLKGVDSTLKIQPAKLEDSAVYLCASSSGASGPYNEQFFGPGTRLTVL.

J is TRBJ1-1 and V is TRBV27; no DNA is available, so the TRBD1 call from TCRdb remains unchecked. This CDR3 has 14 amino acids. Germline V CDR1 and CDR2: MNHEY, SMNVEV (reference sequence). Here the CDR3 reads CASSSFPGTDEAFF.

The CDR3 loop reads CASTPGTGVRRGYTF. The chain links TRBV28 to TRBJ1-2; the D call from TCRdb, TRBD1, cannot be confirmed without DNA. Germline-derived CDR1 and CDR2 are MDHEN and SYDVKM. The CDR3 contains 15 residues.

The V call is TRBV9, the J call TRBJ2-1; the TRBD2 assignment by TCRdb is unverifiable without DNA. The CDR3 runs to 18 residues. Germline loops: CDR1 SGDLS, CDR2 YYNGEE. The CDR3 sequence is CASSVLGTSGSSYNEQFF.

The chain recombines TRBV29-1 with TRBJ2-1; TCRdb reports TRBD1, a call that lacks DNA to check it against. Germline CDR1 reads SQVTM; CDR2 reads ANQGSEA. CDR3 length: 11 residues. CDR3 sequence: CSSGVDDEQFF.

This chain connects TRBV3-1 to TRBJ2-2; TCRdb's D call of TRBD2 is untestable without DNA. The CDR3 is 15 amino acids. CDR1 and CDR2 (germline): LGHDT, YNNKEL (reference sequence). The CDR3 is CASSLGLDGTGELFF.

This chain uses TRBV5-4 with TRBJ1-2; TCRdb designates TRBD1, a call that cannot be tested without DNA. CDR1 is SGHNT and CDR2 is YYREEE in the germline V gene (reference sequence). This CDR3 region has 14 residues. The CDR3 sequence: CASSWQGVNYGYTF.

The chain links TRBV20-1 to TRBJ2-1; TCRdb outputs TRBD2, but without DNA this stays unchecked. This CDR3 has 16 residues. Germline CDR1 DFQATT, CDR2 SNEGSKA (reference sequence). The CDR3 reads CSARELGLAGSNEQFF.

The chain carries TRBV6-1 and TRBJ2-2; TCRdb calls TRBD2, which cannot be checked without DNA. Germline lookup yields CDR1 MNHNS and CDR2 SASEGT. CDR3 length: 18 amino acids. This CDR3 is CASSPRIAGGPVTGELFF.

CDR3 sequence reads: CASSSRGGGMGNQPQHF. The chain employs TRBV27 and TRBJ1-5. CDR3 length: 17 residues. The V gene's germline CDR1 is MNHEY and CDR2 SMNVEV (reference sequence).

The chain recombines TRBV4-3 with TRBJ1-1; with no DNA, the TCRdb D assignment of TRBD1 cannot be verified. The CDR3 contains 14 residues. The germline V gene encodes CDR1 LGHNA and CDR2 YSLEER. The CDR3: CASRRKGAGTEAFF.

This chain joins TRBV20-1 and TRBJ1-6. The CDR3 consists of 12 residues. Per the germline V gene, CDR1 is DFQATT and CDR2 is SNEGSKA (reference sequence). The CDR3 sequence is CSAYRMDSPLHF.

V is TRBV5-1 and J is TRBJ1-1; TCRdb returns TRBD1, unconfirmable since there is no DNA. This CDR3 is built from 14 residues. CDR1 is SGHRS, CDR2 YFSETQ, per germline. The CDR3: CASSFETGNTEAFF.

The CDR3: CASSQGTAIYEQYF. The chain couples TRBV16 to TRBJ2-7; the TCRdb D gene call, TRBD1, has no DNA to confirm it. The CDR3 is made up of 14 amino acids. The germline CDR1 and CDR2 sequences are KGHSY and FQNENV.

The gene calls are TRBV12-3 or TRBV12-4 and TRBJ2-5. The CDR3 is made up of 13 amino acids. The chain's CDR3 is CASSATGLGSQYF.

Here the CDR3 reads CASRVVEAQYF. This chain connects TRBV7-2 to TRBJ2-5. This CDR3 is 11 amino acids long. Germline-derived CDR1 and CDR2 are SGHTA and FQGNSA.

The chain carries TRBV7-2 and TRBJ2-7; TCRdb's D call of TRBD2 is untestable without DNA. This CDR3 contains 16 residues. Looked up from germline, CDR1 is SGHTA and CDR2 is FQGNSA. Here the CDR3 reads CASSVLASGMTYEQYF.

The rearrangement joins TRBV10-3 to TRBJ1-5; the D call from TCRdb, TRBD1, cannot be confirmed without DNA. The CDR3 covers 12 residues. Germline CDR1 ENHRY, CDR2 SYGVKD. CDR3 in amino acids: CAIGTGNQPQHF.

The V gene is TRBV20-1, the J gene TRBJ2-2; absent DNA, TCRdb's TRBD1 call cannot be checked. The CDR3 has 14 residues. Germline lookup yields CDR1 DFQATT and CDR2 SNEGSKA (reference sequence). The CDR3 sequence is CSALRDRVTGELFF.

The chain couples TRBV5-5 to TRBJ2-5; without DNA, the TCRdb call of TRBD1 cannot be checked. Germline lookup yields CDR1 SGHKS and CDR2 YYEKEE (reference sequence). The CDR3 has 13 residues. Here the CDR3 reads CASSDIPSETQYF.

The chain recombines TRBV2 with TRBJ2-7; as DNA is missing, the TRBD2 call by TCRdb cannot be tested. The CDR3 totals 16 residues. Germline loops: CDR1 SNHLY, CDR2 FYNNEI. CDR3 in amino acids: CASSGKTSGFTYEQYF.

The gene calls are TRBV5-1 and TRBJ2-7; TCRdb gives TRBD1 as the D gene, but with no DNA this cannot be confirmed. The CDR3 is 15 amino acids. Per germline, CDR1 SGHRS and CDR2 YFSETQ. The CDR3 sequence is CASSLAQGAPDEQYF.

CDR3 sequence reads: CASSQGQGWYEQYF. This rearrangement joins TRBV14 to TRBJ2-7; TCRdb calls TRBD1, which cannot be checked without DNA. Germline V gene lookup returns CDR1 SGHDN and CDR2 FVKESK. The CDR3 loop spans 14 amino acids.

This chain connects TRBV6-1 to TRBJ1-5; the D call from TCRdb, TRBD1, cannot be confirmed without DNA. Germline loops: CDR1 MNHNS, CDR2 SASEGT. The CDR3 consists of 15 residues. The CDR3 protein is CASSEGRGGNQPQHF.

The genes are TRBV12-3 or TRBV12-4 and TRBJ1-1. The CDR3 totals 13 residues. The CDR3 is CASSRGFVTEAFF.

The chain combines TRBV5-1 with TRBJ2-1. There are 13 residues in the CDR3. CDR1 and CDR2 from the germline V gene are SGHRS and YFSETQ. The CDR3: CASSLLGNNEQFF.

The chain recombines TRBV19 with TRBJ2-3; no DNA is available, so the TRBD2 call from TCRdb remains unchecked. The CDR3 spans 15 residues. The germline gives CDR1 LNHDA, CDR2 SQIVND (reference sequence). The CDR3 loop reads CASKPRAGDTDTQYF.

The rearrangement joins TRBV24-1 to TRBJ2-1; TCRdb returns TRBD1, unconfirmable since there is no DNA. The CDR3 is made up of 15 amino acids. Germline loops: CDR1 KGHDR, CDR2 SFDVKD. This CDR3 is CATSDPGQGNNEQFF.

V is TRBV19 and J is TRBJ2-7. The CDR3 sequence is 14 residues long. Per germline, CDR1 LNHDA and CDR2 SQIVND (reference sequence). CDR3 amino acids: CASSIEAGPYEQYF.